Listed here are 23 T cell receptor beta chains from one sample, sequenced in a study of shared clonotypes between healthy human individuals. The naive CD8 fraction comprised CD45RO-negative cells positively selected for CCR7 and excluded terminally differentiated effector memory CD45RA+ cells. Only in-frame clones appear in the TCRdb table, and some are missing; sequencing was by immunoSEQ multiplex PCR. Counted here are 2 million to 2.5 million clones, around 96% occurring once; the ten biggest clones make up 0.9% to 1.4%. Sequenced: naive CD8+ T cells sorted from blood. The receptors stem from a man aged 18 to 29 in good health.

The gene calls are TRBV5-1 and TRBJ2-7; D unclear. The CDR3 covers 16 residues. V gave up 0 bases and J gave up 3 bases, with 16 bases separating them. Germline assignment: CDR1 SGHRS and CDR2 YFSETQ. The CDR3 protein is CASSLDIGTRFYEQYF. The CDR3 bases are TGCGCCAGCAGCTTGGATATAGGCACAAGATTCTACGAGCAGTACTTC.

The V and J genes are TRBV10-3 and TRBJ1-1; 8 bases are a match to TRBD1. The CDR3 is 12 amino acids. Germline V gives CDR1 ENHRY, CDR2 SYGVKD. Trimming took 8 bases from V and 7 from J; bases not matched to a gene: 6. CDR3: CAILTDRGEAFF. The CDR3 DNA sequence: TGTGCCATCCTTACAGACAGGGGTGAAGCTTTCTTT.

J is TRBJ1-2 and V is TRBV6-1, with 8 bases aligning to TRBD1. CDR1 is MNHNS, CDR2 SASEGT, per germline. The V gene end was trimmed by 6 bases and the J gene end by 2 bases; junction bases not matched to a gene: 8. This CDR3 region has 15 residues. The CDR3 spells CASREGQDRNYGYTF. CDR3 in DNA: TGTGCCAGCAGGGAGGGACAGGACCGAAACTATGGCTACACCTTC.

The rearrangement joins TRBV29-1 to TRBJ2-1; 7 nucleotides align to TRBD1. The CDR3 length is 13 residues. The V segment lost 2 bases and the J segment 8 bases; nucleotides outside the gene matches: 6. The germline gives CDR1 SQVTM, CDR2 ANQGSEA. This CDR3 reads CSVESDRAYEQFF. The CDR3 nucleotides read TGCAGCGTTGAAAGCGACAGGGCATATGAGCAGTTCTTC.

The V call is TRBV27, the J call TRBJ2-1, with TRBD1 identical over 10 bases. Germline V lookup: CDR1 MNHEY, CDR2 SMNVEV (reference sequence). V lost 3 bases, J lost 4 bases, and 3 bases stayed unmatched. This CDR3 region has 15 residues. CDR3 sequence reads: CASSLDRGEYNEQFF. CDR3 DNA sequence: TGTGCCAGCAGTTTGGACAGGGGGGAGTACAATGAGCAGTTCTTC.

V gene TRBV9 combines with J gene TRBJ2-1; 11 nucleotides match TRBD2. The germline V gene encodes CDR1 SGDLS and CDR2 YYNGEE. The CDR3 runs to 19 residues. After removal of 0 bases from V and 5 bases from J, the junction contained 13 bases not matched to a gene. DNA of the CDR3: TGTGCCAGCAGCGTAGAGAGGGGACTAGCGGTAAACTATGACAATGAGCAGTTCTTC. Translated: CASSVERGLAVNYDNEQFF.

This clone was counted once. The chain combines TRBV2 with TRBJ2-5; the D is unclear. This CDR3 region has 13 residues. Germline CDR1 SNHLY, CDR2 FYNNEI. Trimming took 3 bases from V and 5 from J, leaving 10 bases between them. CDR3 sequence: CASSDSWVETQYF. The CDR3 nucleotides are TGTGCCAGCAGTGACAGCTGGGTTGAGACCCAGTACTTC. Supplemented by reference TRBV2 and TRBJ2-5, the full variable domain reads EPEVTQTPSHQVTQMGQEVILRCVPISNHLYFYWYRQILGQKVEFLVSFYNNEISEKSEIFDDQFSVERPDGSNFTLKIRSTKLEDSAMYFCASSDSWVETQYFGPGTRLLVL.

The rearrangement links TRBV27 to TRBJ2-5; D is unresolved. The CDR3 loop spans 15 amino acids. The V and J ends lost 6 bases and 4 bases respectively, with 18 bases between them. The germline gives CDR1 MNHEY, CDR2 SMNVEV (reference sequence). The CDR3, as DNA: TGTGCCAGCAGCCTCACCGGACCCCGGCCAGAGACCCAGTACTTC. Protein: CASSLTGPRPETQYF.

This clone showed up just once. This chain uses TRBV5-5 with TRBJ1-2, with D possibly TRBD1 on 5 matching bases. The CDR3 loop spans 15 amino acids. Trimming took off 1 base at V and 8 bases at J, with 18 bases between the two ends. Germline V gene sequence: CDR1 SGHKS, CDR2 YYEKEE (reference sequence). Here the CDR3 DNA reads TGTGCCAGCAGCTTGCTTAGCAGGGATGGGGGAGGCTACACCTTC. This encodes CASSLLSRDGGGYTF.

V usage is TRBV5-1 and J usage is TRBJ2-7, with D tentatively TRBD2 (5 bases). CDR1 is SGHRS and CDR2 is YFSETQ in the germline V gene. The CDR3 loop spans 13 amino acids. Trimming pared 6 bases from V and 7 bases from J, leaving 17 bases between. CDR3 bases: TGCGCCAGCACCTCACTCAACGGGAAGGAGCAGTACTTC. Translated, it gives CASTSLNGKEQYF.

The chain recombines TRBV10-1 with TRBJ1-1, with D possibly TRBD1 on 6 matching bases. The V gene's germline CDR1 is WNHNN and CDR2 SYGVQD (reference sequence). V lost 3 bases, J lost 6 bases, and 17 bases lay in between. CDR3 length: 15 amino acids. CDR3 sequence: CASSDLRGQDAEAFF. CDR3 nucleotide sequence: TGCGCCAGCAGTGACTTACGGGGGCAGGACGCTGAAGCTTTCTTT.

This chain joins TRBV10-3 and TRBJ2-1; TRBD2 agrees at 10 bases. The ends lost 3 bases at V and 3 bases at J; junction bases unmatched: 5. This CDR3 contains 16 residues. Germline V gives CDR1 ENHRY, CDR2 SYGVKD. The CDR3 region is CAISDGLADDYNEQFF. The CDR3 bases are TGTGCCATCAGTGACGGACTAGCGGACGACTACAATGAGCAGTTCTTC.

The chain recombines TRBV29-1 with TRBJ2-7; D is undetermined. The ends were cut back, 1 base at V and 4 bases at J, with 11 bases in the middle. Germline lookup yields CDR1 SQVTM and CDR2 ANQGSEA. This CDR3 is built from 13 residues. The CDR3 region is CSVEVPEGYEQYF. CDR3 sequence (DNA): TGCAGCGTTGAAGTCCCAGAAGGATACGAGCAGTACTTC.

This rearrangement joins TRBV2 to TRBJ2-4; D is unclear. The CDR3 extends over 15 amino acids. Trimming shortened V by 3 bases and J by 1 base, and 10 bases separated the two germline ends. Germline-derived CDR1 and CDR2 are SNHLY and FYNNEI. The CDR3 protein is CASSDSPMAKNIQYF. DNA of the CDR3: TGTGCCAGCAGTGATAGCCCGATGGCCAAAAACATTCAGTACTTC.

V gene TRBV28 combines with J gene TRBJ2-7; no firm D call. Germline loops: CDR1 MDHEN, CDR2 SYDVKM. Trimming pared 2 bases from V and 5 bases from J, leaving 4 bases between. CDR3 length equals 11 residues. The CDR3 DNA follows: TGTGCCAGCAGTTTACCCGACGAGCAGTACTTC. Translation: CASSLPDEQYF. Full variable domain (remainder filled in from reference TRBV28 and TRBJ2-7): DVKVTQSSRYLVKRTGEKVFLECVQDMDHENMFWYRQDPGLGLRLIYFSYDVKMKEKGDIPEGYSVSREKKERFSLILESASTNQTSMYLCASSLPDEQYFGPGTRLTVT.

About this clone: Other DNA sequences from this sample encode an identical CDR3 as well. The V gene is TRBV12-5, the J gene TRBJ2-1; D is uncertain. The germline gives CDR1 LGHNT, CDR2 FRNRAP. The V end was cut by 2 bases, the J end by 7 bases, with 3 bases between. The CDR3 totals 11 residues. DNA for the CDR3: TGTGCTAGTGGTTTGTTAAATGAGCAGTTCTTC. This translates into CASGLLNEQFF.

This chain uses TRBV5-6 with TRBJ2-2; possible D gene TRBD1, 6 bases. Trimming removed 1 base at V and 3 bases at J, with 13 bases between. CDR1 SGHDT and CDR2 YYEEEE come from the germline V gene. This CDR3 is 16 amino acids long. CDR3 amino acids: CASSLTRGEDTGELFF. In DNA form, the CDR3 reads TGTGCCAGCAGCTTGACCAGGGGCGAGGACACCGGGGAGCTGTTTTTT.

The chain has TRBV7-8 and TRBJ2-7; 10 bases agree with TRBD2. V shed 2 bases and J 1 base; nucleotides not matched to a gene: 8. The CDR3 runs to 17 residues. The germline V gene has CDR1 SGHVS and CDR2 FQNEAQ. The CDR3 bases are TGTGCCAGCAGCTTAAAGGCTAGCGGGAGTGGTTCCTACGAGCAGTACTTC. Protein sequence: CASSLKASGSGSYEQYF.

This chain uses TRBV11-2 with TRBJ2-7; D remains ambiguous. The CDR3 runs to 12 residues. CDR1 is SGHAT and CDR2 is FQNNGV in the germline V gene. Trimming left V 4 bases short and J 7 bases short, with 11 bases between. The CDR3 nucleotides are TGTGCCAGCAGCTCGGACGCGCGGGAGCAGTACTTC. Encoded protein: CASSSDAREQYF.

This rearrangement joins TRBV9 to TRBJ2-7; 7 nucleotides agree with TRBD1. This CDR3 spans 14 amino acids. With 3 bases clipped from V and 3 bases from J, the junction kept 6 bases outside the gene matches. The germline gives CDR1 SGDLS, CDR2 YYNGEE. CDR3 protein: CASSEGDSHYEQYF. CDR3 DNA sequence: TGTGCCAGCAGCGAAGGGGACAGTCACTACGAGCAGTACTTC.

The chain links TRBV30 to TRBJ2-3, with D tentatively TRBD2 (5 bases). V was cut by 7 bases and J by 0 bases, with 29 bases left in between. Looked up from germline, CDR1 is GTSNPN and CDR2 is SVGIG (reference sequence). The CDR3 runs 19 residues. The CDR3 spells CALADPRSLGETSTDTQYF. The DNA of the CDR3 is TGTGCCTTGGCGGATCCTCGGTCCCTCGGGGAAACCAGCACAGATACGCAGTATTTT.

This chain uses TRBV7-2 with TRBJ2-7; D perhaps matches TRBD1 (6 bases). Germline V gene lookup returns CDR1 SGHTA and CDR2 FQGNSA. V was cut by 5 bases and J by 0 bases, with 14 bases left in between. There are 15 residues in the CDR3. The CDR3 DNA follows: TGTGCCAGCAGCCCTACAGGGCCCCTCTCCTACGAGCAGTACTTC. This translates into CASSPTGPLSYEQYF. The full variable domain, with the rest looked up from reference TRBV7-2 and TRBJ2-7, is GAGVSQSPSNKVTEKGKDVELRCDPISGHTALYWYRQSLGQGLEFLIYFQGNSAPDKSGLPSDRFSAERTGGSVSTLTIQRTQQEDSAVYLCASSPTGPLSYEQYFGPGTRLTVT.

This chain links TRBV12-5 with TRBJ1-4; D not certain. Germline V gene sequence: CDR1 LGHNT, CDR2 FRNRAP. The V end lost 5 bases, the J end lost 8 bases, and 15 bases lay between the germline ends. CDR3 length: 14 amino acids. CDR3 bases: TGTGCTAGTGGTAAGACGGCGGGAGAGGAAAAACTGTTTTTT. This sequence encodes CASGKTAGEEKLFF.